This T cell receptor beta chain was recorded in a study of T-cell memory formation after mild COVID-19 (dated by TCRdb to the early 2020s). Looking at the study overall: TCR sequence clusters from the two donors were largely donor specific. Longitudinal TCRalpha and TCRbeta repertoire sequencing tracked T-cell clones expanding and contracting after mild COVID-19 in two donors. Two young, previously healthy adult volunteers made up the cohort, one male and one female. The paper as a whole reports these results and caveats: Some responding clones were detected in pre-infection memory, which suggested that pre-existing cross-reactive memory T cells had joined the SARS-CoV-2 response. The study covered only a couple of mild cases, and larger cohorts including severe cases with pre-infection samples were considered necessary. Balanced CD4/CD8 phenotypes were observed for clones contracting from day 15 to 85, whereas a bias towards CD4+ was observed for a second wave of clones expanding from day 15 to 37. The second-wave clones that peaked on day 37 were not confirmed to be SARS-CoV-2 specific. Contracting CD4+ clones were found mainly in CM and EM memory subsets, while CD8+ clones were enriched in EMRA.

With regard to this clonotype: Its antigen is still unknown. No base qualities exist here, and no much larger clone lies one base off it.

Sequencing was carried out with an Illumina NovaSeq 6000. TCRalpha and TCRbeta cDNA libraries were built by 5'RACE with constant-segment primers, adding sample barcodes and unique molecular identifiers. RNA was extracted from every sample with Trizol reagent. Library amplification was performed in two PCR steps, and a second sample barcode and Illumina TruSeq adapters were introduced in the second step. Sequencing of libraries was performed on an Illumina NovaSeq with 2 x 150 bp paired-end reads. The authors' analysis ran thus. With migec v1.2.7, reads were demultiplexed and then collapsed into UMI-guided consensus sequences. Using mixcr v2.1.11, UMI consensuses were aligned to TRA and TRB V and J templates and then assembled into clonotypes. A clonotype was counted as expanded or contracted only when both edgeR and NoisET called the clonotype significant, with the noise models trained on biological replicates. For edgeR calls, the thresholds were a false discovery rate-adjusted p below 0.01 and a log2 fold-change of 1. As an exploratory analysis of dynamics, max-normalized trajectories of the 1000 most abundant clonotypes were examined with PCA combined with hierarchical clustering. Each responding clone was given a CD4 or CD8 phenotype based on the CD4+ and CD8+ repertoires, which had been sequenced separately. The public sequencing data were trimmed at Q25 with fastp and processed into clonotypes with MiXCR by TCRdb, which kept only in-frame beta chains. Every CDR3 protein is listed once, alongside the most common genes and DNA of its rows. What appears here as the V and J calls and clone size reflects TCRdb's work, not the paper's. The sample includes 150,000 to 200,000 distinct CDR3 sequences, with roughly 18% observed a single time. Roughly 4% of the sample belongs to the ten largest clones.

Ficoll-Paque density gradient centrifugation was used to isolate PBMCs. CDR1 is given as KGHSH and CDR2 as LQKENI, both from the germline V gene. V lost 3 bases and J lost 3 bases; the stretch between them is 8 bases long. Spanning cysteine to phenylalanine, the CDR3 consists of 13 amino acids. Only CDR3 DNA remains: 39 bases, in frame from the first base. This clonotype was obtained from a man in his late teens or twenties who had mild COVID-19 (a few samples of this study predate the infection). The sample titles of this study are shuffled in the database, so cell type and time point are left out; the donor was told from shared clones. This sequence uses TRBV18 and TRBJ1-1; TRBD1 might be the D gene, on 5 matching bases. The sequenced sample was PBMCs or a T cell subset sorted from them (not recorded which). The sequence in DNA is TGTGCCAGCTCACCGTCGACAGACACTGAAGCTTTCTTT. Its translation is CASSPSTDTEAFF.